This T cell receptor (beta chain) was retrieved from a study of blood T cell repertoires in COVID-19. Study in general: Samples of COVID-19 (acute and convalescent) were obtained from the United States, Italy and Spain.

Germline trimming cut 4 bases from V and 7 bases from J; bases unmatched to any gene: 7. CDR3 length: 14 amino acids. The germline V gene encodes CDR1 KGHDR and CDR2 SFDVKD. Across 20 to 25 US areas, participants ranged in age from about 18 to 100 years. All recovered Cohort 3 donors got two negative PCRs, got clearance, or saw symptom resolution. TCRdb's copy holds only in-frame clones and misses some; the assay was immunoSEQ multiplex PCR. This table holds fewer than 400,000 clones, roughly 89% found once. The sequencing input was PBMCs or T cells enriched from blood (not recorded which). The V and J genes are TRBV24-1 and TRBJ1-1; 8 bases line up with TRBD1. The clonotype comes from a man between 60 and 70 years old who had recovered from COVID-19. The CDR3, as DNA: TGTGCCACCAGTGACTCGGGACAGGCGCATGAAGCTTTCTTT. This gives the protein CATSDSGQAHEAFF.